What follows describes a single T cell receptor (beta chain). Its specificity is not known. The repertoire was sequenced with immunoSEQ multiplex PCR; TCRdb's copy has only in-frame clones and lacks some. Among 80,000 to 95,000 clones listed, more than 85% were seen once. The sample is drawn from a study of graft-versus-host responses after intestinal transplantation. CDR1 LNHDA and CDR2 SQIVND come from the germline V gene (reference sequence). The CDR3 runs 13 residues. V shed 9 bases, J shed 4 bases, and the junction held 1 base outside the gene matches. Specimen: unstimulated CD8+ T cells sorted from spleen or lymph node cells, collected before intestinal transplant. This chain joins TRBV19 and TRBJ1-4; 11 nucleotides line up with TRBD1. The sequence derives from a human donor who received an intestinal transplant. The CDR3 region is CASGTGGNEKLFF. The CDR3 bases are TGTGCCAGCGGGACAGGGGGTAATGAAAAACTGTTTTTT.